This T cell receptor beta chain is from a study of regulatory T cells in long-lasting Graves disease. Sequencing libraries for TCR beta were prepared with iRepertoire HTBI primers and Arm-PCR of CDR3 regions. Each CDR3 protein is one row after TCRdb ran MiXCR on the multiplex PCR reads. The top ten clones hold 12% of a sample with roughly 510,000 distinct CDR3 sequences, about 16% of them seen once. Germline V CDR1 and CDR2: SEHNR, FQNEAQ (reference sequence). Trimming pared 2 bases from V and 7 bases from J, leaving 18 bases between. CDR3 length equals 16 residues. The time point was: newly diagnosed GD, antithyroid drugs for less than 3 months. Isolated PBMC RNA provided the starting material for the TCR library. This same sample was also taken into another study, of T cells in Graves' hyperthyroidism and ophthalmopathy. That study reports: Appearing also in blood were most of the thyroid clonotypes expanded above 0.001.

Sample: peripheral blood mononuclear cells (PBMCs), taken at new diagnosis, from a patient treated with antithyroid drugs. This chain uses TRBV7-9 with TRBJ2-1; D is tentatively TRBD1 or TRBD2 (6 bases each). The sequence derives from a man in his late teens or twenties with Graves disease. The CDR3 is CASSLIRGRSGNEQFF. DNA for the CDR3: TGTGCCAGCAGCTTAATTCGGGGGCGCTCGGGGAATGAGCAGTTCTTC.